Listed below are T cell receptor beta chains from one sample, sequenced in a study of blood T cells in healthy people across ages. TCRdb re-analysed the 5' RACE reads in MiXCR, keeping a single row per CDR3 protein. The sample lists about 720,000 distinct CDR3 sequences, approximately 25% occurring once. These data were likewise used in another study, on T cells of mothers and their children.

The source material was blood. The receptors were sampled from a boy aged 5-17 years in good health. The CDR3 runs from the conserved cysteine through the conserved F or W. The order of the fields is J gene, clone size, V gene, D gene, CDR3 protein, CDR3 DNA. A D gene is named only where the DNA matches it firmly. Expanded clones are given a class, and other clones once, few, many or no size at all.

J: TRBJ2-6; size: -; V: TRBV7-3; D: -; CDR3: CASSFGYGANVLTF; DNA: TGTGCCAGCAGCTTCGGGTACGGGGCCAACGTCCTGACTTTC
J: TRBJ2-7; size: few; V: TRBV18; D: -; CDR3: CASSVTEVYEQYF; DNA: TGTGCCAGCTCTGTGACAGAGGTCTACGAGCAGTACTTC
J: TRBJ2-5; size: -; V: TRBV27; D: -; CDR3: CASSLSDRFQETQYF; DNA: TGTGCCAGCAGTTTGTCCGACAGGTTTCAAGAGACCCAGTACTTC
J: TRBJ1-4; size: -; V: TRBV6-2/TRBV6-3; D: -; CDR3: CASRTRHLPTNEKLFF; DNA: TGTGCCAGCAGAACGAGACACTTACCAACTAATGAAAAACTGTTTTTT
J: TRBJ1-4; size: -; V: TRBV15; D: -; CDR3: CATSRDLGAEKLFF; DNA: TGTGCCACCAGCAGAGATCTCGGGGCTGAAAAACTGTTTTTT
J: TRBJ1-1; size: -; V: TRBV12-3/TRBV12-4; D: -; CDR3: CTSSFRTANTEAFF; DNA: TGTACCAGCAGCTTCAGGACAGCCAACACTGAAGCTTTCTTT
J: TRBJ2-6; size: few; V: TRBV2; D: TRBD2; CDR3: CASSFEGLAGGSGANVLTF; DNA: TGTGCCAGCAGTTTCGAGGGACTAGCGGGAGGTTCTGGGGCCAACGTCCTGACTTTC
J: TRBJ2-7; size: -; V: TRBV29-1; D: -; CDR3: CSVVDPYSYEQYF; DNA: TGCAGCGTTGTCGATCCCTACTCCTACGAGCAGTACTTC
J: TRBJ1-2; size: few; V: TRBV5-8; D: -; CDR3: CASSSRPPRSNYGYTF; DNA: TGTGCCAGCAGCTCCCGCCCCCCGCGGTCCAACTATGGCTACACCTTC
J: TRBJ2-5; size: few; V: TRBV7-2; D: -; CDR3: CASSLHGRETQYF; DNA: TGTGCCAGCAGCTTACACGGAAGGGAGACCCAGTACTTC
J: TRBJ1-1; size: few; V: TRBV12-3/TRBV12-4; D: -; CDR3: CASSLMGGYTEAFF; DNA: TGTGCCAGCAGTTTAATGGGGGGATACACTGAAGCTTTCTTT
J: TRBJ2-7; size: -; V: TRBV7-2; D: -; CDR3: CASSLVYQGNPYEQYF; DNA: TGTGCCAGCAGCTTAGTCTATCAGGGGAATCCCTACGAGCAGTACTTC
J: TRBJ2-7; size: -; V: TRBV7-9; D: -; CDR3: CASGAPAGLTATYEQYF; DNA: TGTGCCAGCGGGGCCCCGGCTGGTCTCACGGCTACCTACGAGCAGTACTTC
J: TRBJ2-3; size: -; V: TRBV5-1; D: -; CDR3: CASSQTRRGDHTDTQYF; DNA: TGCGCCAGCAGCCAAACCCGTCGAGGGGATCACACAGATACGCAGTATTTT
J: TRBJ2-1; size: few; V: TRBV24-1; D: -; CDR3: CATSSLGGDNEQFF; DNA: TGTGCCACCAGTTCCCTAGGGGGAGACAATGAGCAGTTCTTC
J: TRBJ2-5; size: -; V: TRBV4-2; D: TRBD1; CDR3: CASSPTGGVETQYF; DNA: TGTGCCAGCAGCCCGACAGGGGGCGTCGAGACCCAGTACTTC
J: TRBJ2-1; size: few; V: TRBV6-2/TRBV6-3; D: -; CDR3: CASSWGRGPWDEQFF; DNA: TGTGCCAGCAGTTGGGGTCGGGGGCCCTGGGATGAGCAGTTCTTC
J: TRBJ2-5; size: many; V: TRBV12-3/TRBV12-4; D: -; CDR3: CASSFHQDSQETQYF; DNA: TGTGCCAGCAGTTTTCATCAGGACAGCCAAGAGACCCAGTACTTC
J: TRBJ2-1; size: -; V: TRBV4-1; D: -; CDR3: CASSQVSGGHINEQFF; DNA: TGCGCCAGCAGCCAAGTATCCGGGGGCCACATCAATGAGCAGTTCTTC
J: TRBJ2-4; size: few; V: TRBV15; D: TRBD2; CDR3: CATNPTSGGENIQYF; DNA: TGTGCCACCAACCCGACTAGCGGGGGGGAAAACATTCAGTACTTC
J: TRBJ2-7; size: -; V: TRBV4-1; D: -; CDR3: CASSQDDRVYEQYF; DNA: TGCGCCAGCAGCCAAGATGACAGAGTCTACGAGCAGTACTTC
J: TRBJ2-5; size: -; V: TRBV12-3/TRBV12-4; D: -; CDR3: CASSTLLRTQYF; DNA: TGTGCCAGCAGTACCTTATTACGGACCCAGTACTTC
J: TRBJ2-1; size: few; V: TRBV28; D: TRBD2; CDR3: CASSQHSVGGDEQFF; DNA: TGTGCCAGCAGTCAACACTCCGTGGGGGGGGATGAGCAGTTCTTC
J: TRBJ2-1; size: -; V: TRBV20-1; D: TRBD1; CDR3: CSATGTGNYNEQFF; DNA: TGCAGTGCTACCGGGACAGGAAACTACAATGAGCAGTTCTTC
J: TRBJ1-2; size: -; V: TRBV4-3; D: TRBD1; CDR3: CASSQDAGGSYYGNTF; DNA: TGCGCCAGCAGCCAAGATGCAGGGGGGTCTTATTATGGCAACACCTTC
J: TRBJ2-1; size: few; V: TRBV7-3; D: -; CDR3: CASSLLGQKDEQFF; DNA: TGTGCCAGCAGCTTATTGGGACAAAAGGACGAGCAGTTCTTC
J: TRBJ2-5; size: few; V: TRBV7-2; D: -; CDR3: CASSLRRDAGETQYF; DNA: TGTGCCAGCAGCTTAAGGAGGGATGCCGGGGAGACCCAGTACTTC
J: TRBJ2-7; size: -; V: TRBV4-3; D: -; CDR3: CASSQDGPGPQTYEQYF; DNA: TGCGCCAGCAGCCAAGATGGCCCCGGGCCTCAAACCTACGAGCAGTACTTC
J: TRBJ1-3; size: -; V: TRBV20-1; D: TRBD1; CDR3: CSARKEGTADGNTIYF; DNA: TGCAGTGCTAGGAAGGAGGGGACAGCCGATGGAAACACCATATATTTT
J: TRBJ1-1; size: -; V: TRBV4-2; D: -; CDR3: CASSQETGVNTEAFF; DNA: TGTGCCAGCAGCCAAGAAACAGGAGTGAACACTGAAGCTTTCTTT
J: TRBJ1-5; size: few; V: TRBV4-1; D: TRBD1; CDR3: CASSQDRAGDRAKRNQPQHF; DNA: TGCGCCAGCAGCCAAGATCGCGCAGGGGACAGGGCCAAGAGAAATCAGCCTCAGCATTTT
J: TRBJ2-7; size: -; V: TRBV28; D: -; CDR3: CASGSSTGHYEQYF; DNA: TGCGCCAGCGGTTCTAGTACAGGCCACTACGAGCAGTACTTC
J: TRBJ1-6; size: -; V: TRBV21-1; D: -; CDR3: CASSRTRQGAKSPLHF; DNA: TGTGCCAGCAGCAGAACCCGACAGGGGGCAAAGTCACCCCTCCACTTT
J: TRBJ2-4; size: few; V: TRBV19; D: -; CDR3: CASSLGALRAKNIQYF; DNA: TGTGCCAGTTCCTTGGGGGCTCTTCGAGCCAAAAACATTCAGTACTTC
J: TRBJ2-7; size: few; V: TRBV2; D: TRBD1; CDR3: CASRDGTVNLYEQYF; DNA: TGTGCCAGCAGGGACGGGACAGTCAATCTCTACGAGCAGTACTTC
J: TRBJ2-7; size: -; V: TRBV28; D: TRBD2; CDR3: CASSSGLDIYEQYF; DNA: TGTGCCAGCAGTTCAGGACTAGATATCTACGAGCAGTACTTC
J: TRBJ2-5; size: -; V: TRBV7-3; D: TRBD1; CDR3: CASSPTTGAETQYF; DNA: TGTGCCAGCAGCCCAACGACAGGGGCAGAGACCCAGTACTTC
J: TRBJ2-5; size: -; V: TRBV7-9; D: TRBD2; CDR3: CASSLGGSGSSKTQYF; DNA: TGTGCCAGCAGCTTAGGTGGTAGCGGGAGTTCGAAGACCCAGTACTTC
J: TRBJ2-7; size: few; V: TRBV28; D: TRBD1; CDR3: CASSLTPGQGSYEQYF; DNA: TGTGCCAGCAGTTTGACCCCGGGACAGGGCTCCTACGAGCAGTACTTC
J: TRBJ1-4; size: few; V: TRBV4-2; D: -; CDR3: CASSPGHQATNEKLFF; DNA: TGTGCCAGCAGTCCGGGACATCAAGCAACTAATGAAAAACTGTTTTTT
J: TRBJ2-7; size: -; V: TRBV29-1; D: TRBD1; CDR3: CSVEDRTGFTYEQYF; DNA: TGCAGCGTTGAAGATAGGACAGGGTTCACCTACGAGCAGTACTTC
J: TRBJ2-3; size: few; V: TRBV10-3; D: TRBD2; CDR3: CAISPMGSGTTDTQYF; DNA: TGTGCCATCAGCCCAATGGGTAGCGGGACCACAGATACGCAGTATTTT
J: TRBJ2-2; size: few; V: TRBV7-7; D: TRBD1; CDR3: CASSFDGTGLNTGELFF; DNA: TGTGCTAGCAGCTTCGACGGGACAGGCCTTAACACCGGGGAGCTGTTTTTT
J: TRBJ2-7; size: many; V: TRBV6-6; D: -; CDR3: CASSVDDRSYEQYF; DNA: TGTGCCAGCAGTGTCGATGACCGCTCCTACGAGCAGTACTTC
J: TRBJ2-5; size: once; V: TRBV4-2; D: TRBD1; CDR3: CASSQVLGQGGETQYF; DNA: TGTGCCAGCAGCCAAGTTCTTGGACAGGGGGGGGAGACCCAGTACTTC
J: TRBJ1-2; size: few; V: TRBV7-2; D: -; CDR3: CVSNPTWGYGYTF; DNA: TGTGTCAGCAACCCAACATGGGGCTATGGCTACACCTTC
J: TRBJ1-5; size: -; V: TRBV20-1; D: TRBD1; CDR3: CSARDPAQGDNQPQHF; DNA: TGCAGTGCTAGAGACCCCGCCCAGGGGGATAATCAGCCCCAGCATTTT
J: TRBJ2-1; size: many; V: TRBV4-1; D: -; CDR3: CASSQASSGYNEQFF; DNA: TGCGCCAGCAGCCAGGCCTCCAGCGGTTACAATGAGCAGTTCTTC
J: TRBJ2-4; size: -; V: TRBV7-2; D: -; CDR3: CASSPPGTAKNIQYF; DNA: TGTGCCAGCAGCCCACCCGGGACAGCCAAAAACATTCAGTACTTC
J: TRBJ1-2; size: -; V: TRBV7-2; D: TRBD1; CDR3: CASSQYQGANYGYTF; DNA: TGTGCCAGCAGCCAGTATCAGGGGGCGAACTATGGCTACACCTTC
J: TRBJ2-7; size: -; V: TRBV7-6; D: -; CDR3: CASSLRDDALEQYF; DNA: TGTGCCAGCAGCCTCCGGGACGACGCACTCGAGCAGTACTTC
J: TRBJ2-1; size: -; V: TRBV3-1; D: TRBD1; CDR3: CASRKDKSQGAIQFF; DNA: TGTGCCAGCAGGAAAGACAAAAGCCAGGGGGCTATTCAGTTCTTC
J: TRBJ2-3; size: many; V: TRBV4-3; D: TRBD1; CDR3: CASSQDPGQGSDTQYF; DNA: TGCGCCAGCAGCCAAGATCCGGGACAGGGGTCAGATACGCAGTATTTT
J: TRBJ1-2; size: -; V: TRBV24-1; D: -; CDR3: CATSDSGLSYGYTF; DNA: TGTGCCACCAGTGATTCCGGACTGTCCTATGGCTACACCTTC